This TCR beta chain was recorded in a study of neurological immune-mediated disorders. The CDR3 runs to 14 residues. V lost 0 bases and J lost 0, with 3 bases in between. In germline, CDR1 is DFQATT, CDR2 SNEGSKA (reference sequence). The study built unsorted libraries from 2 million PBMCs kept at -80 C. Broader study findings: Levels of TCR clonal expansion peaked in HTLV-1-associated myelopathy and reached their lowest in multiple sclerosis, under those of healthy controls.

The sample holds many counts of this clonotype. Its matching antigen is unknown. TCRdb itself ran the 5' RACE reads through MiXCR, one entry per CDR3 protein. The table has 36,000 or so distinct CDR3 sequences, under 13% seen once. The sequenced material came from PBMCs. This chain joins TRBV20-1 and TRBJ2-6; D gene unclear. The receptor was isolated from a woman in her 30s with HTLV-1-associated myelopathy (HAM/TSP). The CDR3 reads CSAREVSGANVLTF. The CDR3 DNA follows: TGCAGTGCTAGAGAGGTCTCTGGGGCCAACGTCCTGACTTTC.